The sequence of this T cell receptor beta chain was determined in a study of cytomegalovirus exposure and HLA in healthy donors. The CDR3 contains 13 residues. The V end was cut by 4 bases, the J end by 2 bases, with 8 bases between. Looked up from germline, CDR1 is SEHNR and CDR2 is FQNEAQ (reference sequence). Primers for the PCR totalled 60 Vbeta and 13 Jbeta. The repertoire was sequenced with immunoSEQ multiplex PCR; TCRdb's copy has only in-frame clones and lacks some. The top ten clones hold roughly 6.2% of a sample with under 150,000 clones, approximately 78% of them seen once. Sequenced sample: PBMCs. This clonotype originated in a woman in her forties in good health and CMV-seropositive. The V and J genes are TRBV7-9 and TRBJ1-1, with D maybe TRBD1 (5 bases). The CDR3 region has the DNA TGTGCCAGCAGCTCCACAGGTAACACTGAAGCTTTCTTT. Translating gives CASSSTGNTEAFF.